The source of this TCR beta chain is a study of cytomegalovirus exposure and HLA in healthy donors. Study-wide points: An analysis done earlier found most TCR beta V segments productive about 87% or about 30% of the time.

Vbeta (60) and Jbeta (13) primers were used in the PCR. The assay was immunoSEQ multiplex PCR, and TCRdb's table has in-frame clones only and misses some. The sample shows 110,000 to 150,000 clones, and approximately 1% sits with its ten largest clones. Trimming left V 8 bases short and J 4 bases short, with 17 bases between. Germline-derived CDR1 and CDR2 are LNHDA and SQIVND (reference sequence). This CDR3 is built from 14 residues. On this clone: Its antigen is unidentified.

The source of this sequence is a male donor in good health and CMV-seronegative. V and J are TRBV19 and TRBJ1-1; D is perhaps TRBD1 (5 bases). Sequencing was done on a sample of PBMCs. CDR3 coding DNA: TGTGCCAGTGGACTAAGGGGAGTTCCCACTGAAGCTTTCTTT. Its protein is CASGLRGVPTEAFF.